A single sample gave rise to the 8 T cell receptor beta chains below, sequenced in a study of response to subunit inactivated influenza vaccine. Using its own MiXCR run on the RT-PCR reads, TCRdb lists one record per CDR3 protein. The sample carries 500,000 to 550,000 distinct CDR3 sequences, 20% to 25% recorded once. The same data also went into a second study, on T cells expressing NK-cell markers. From that report: The TCR beta cDNA came from 5'RACE template switching with UMIs.

Material: CD4+ T cells sorted from PBMCs, obtained 12 days after vaccination. The receptors were sampled from a man between 45 and 60 years old who received an inactivated influenza vaccine.

The sample holds a few counts of this clonotype. The chain has TRBV10-3 and TRBJ1-1; D is perhaps TRBD1 (5 bases). Germline V gene data show CDR1 as ENHRY and CDR2 as SYGVKD. Trimming stripped 8 bases from V and 0 bases from J, with 19 bases between. This CDR3 has 16 amino acids. In DNA, the CDR3 is TGTGCCATCCGTGGGGCCAGGCGGGGTATGAACACTGAAGCTTTCTTT. This codes for CAIRGARRGMNTEAFF.

This clonotype was detected only a few times. The gene calls are TRBV20-1 and TRBJ1-5, with D maybe TRBD1 (5 bases). The length of the CDR3 is 14 residues. V lost 4 bases to trimming and J lost 7 bases, with 17 bases between them. Germline CDR1 is DFQATT and CDR2 is SNEGSKA (reference sequence). The DNA of the CDR3 is TGCAGTGCTACCCTGTCTGACAGTCGCCAGCCCCAGCATTTT. This sequence encodes CSATLSDSRQPQHF.

The V call is TRBV5-1, the J call TRBJ2-7, with a weak D call TRBD1 (6 bases). V dropped 4 bases and J dropped 0 bases, with 14 bases sitting between them. CDR1 is SGHRS, CDR2 YFSETQ, per germline. There are 15 residues in the CDR3. CDR3 sequence: CASSGGWGSSYEQYF. The CDR3 bases are TGCGCCAGCAGCGGGGGCTGGGGGAGCTCCTACGAGCAGTACTTC.

This chain uses TRBV10-3 with TRBJ2-2; D ambiguous. With 2 bases removed from V and 4 bases from J, the gap between germline ends came to 11 bases. Germline CDR1 ENHRY, CDR2 SYGVKD. The CDR3 runs to 15 residues. The CDR3 nucleotides are TGTGCCATCAGTGAGAGGGATACTCTCACCGGGGAGCTGTTTTTT. The encoded protein is CAISERDTLTGELFF.

This clonotype was observed a single time. The rearrangement joins TRBV7-9 to TRBJ2-1, with 8 nucleotides matching TRBD2. The CDR3 has 14 amino acids. Germline loops: CDR1 SEHNR, CDR2 FQNEAQ (reference sequence). V lost 4 bases and J lost 9; bases outside the gene matches: 8. The CDR3, as DNA: TGTGCCAGCAGCTATCTAGCGGGTAGGGCTGAGCAGTTCTTC. Its protein is CASSYLAGRAEQFF. Looking up the rest from reference TRBV7-9 and TRBJ2-1 gives the full variable domain: DTGVSQNPRHKITKRGQNVTFRCDPISEHNRLYWYRQTLGQGPEFLTYFQNEAQLEKSRLLSDRFSAERPKGSFSTLEIQRTEQGDSAMYLCASSYLAGRAEQFFGPGTRLTVL.

In its sample, this clonotype was seen a few times. At one of its ends the junction is not consistent with the germline gene, which may arise from a read error. V is TRBV28 and J is TRBJ1-6, with 9 positions matching TRBD1. The CDR3 sequence is 18 residues long. The germline gives CDR1 MDHEN, CDR2 SYDVKM. This CDR3 is CASSYGTGTRRYSSPLHF. As DNA, the CDR3 is TGTGCCAGCAGTTACGGGACAGGGACCCGTCGTTATAGTTCACCCCTCCACTTT.

This clonotype was observed a few times. The chain couples TRBV5-1 to TRBJ2-1, with 7 bases identical to TRBD1. CDR1 is SGHRS and CDR2 is YFSETQ in the germline V gene. This CDR3 contains 15 residues. Germline trimming cut 4 bases from V and 1 base from J; bases unmatched to any gene: 5. The CDR3 here is CASSPGQTSYNEQFF. The CDR3 coding sequence is TGCGCCAGCAGCCCGGGACAGACTTCCTACAATGAGCAGTTCTTC.

The V gene is TRBV10-3, the J gene TRBJ2-1; D perhaps matches TRBD2 (5 bases). The CDR3 sequence is 13 residues long. Germline values: CDR1 ENHRY, CDR2 SYGVKD. Trimming left V 0 bases short and J 5 bases short, with 5 bases between. As DNA, the CDR3 is TGTGCCATCAGTGAGTCGAGGGACAATGAGCAGTTCTTC. Translation gives CAISESRDNEQFF.